A selection of T cell receptor beta chains follows, all from one sample in a study of cytomegalovirus exposure and HLA in healthy donors. The method was immunoSEQ multiplex PCR; TCRdb's version includes in-frame clones alone and lacks a portion of them. The sample lists about 170,000 clones, 73% seen once, with roughly 5.2% in the top ten. Source material: PBMCs. All receptors derive from a woman aged 18-30 years in good health and CMV-seropositive. Each CDR3 is given with its conserved first and last residue. Fields, in order: D gene, J gene, V gene, clone size, CDR3 protein, CDR3 DNA. D genes are given only for firm matches. Expanded clones get a size class; other rows say once, few or many, or leave the size out.

TRBD2	TRBJ2-1	TRBV7-9	.	CASRSVIAGVNEQFF	TGTGCCAGCAGAAGCGTAATAGCGGGGGTCAATGAGCAGTTCTTC
.	TRBJ2-5	TRBV5-1	.	CASSSFQGPVYQETQYF	TGCGCCAGCAGCTCCTTCCAGGGGCCAGTGTACCAAGAGACCCAGTACTTC
TRBD2	TRBJ2-7	TRBV7-2	.	CASSLVLGLASYEQYF	TGTGCCAGCAGCTTAGTCCTGGGACTAGCGTCCTACGAGCAGTACTTC
TRBD1	TRBJ1-1	TRBV7-2	.	CASSSRTGDEAFF	TGTGCCAGCAGCTCGCGAACAGGGGATGAAGCTTTCTTT
.	TRBJ1-3	TRBV6-5	.	CASTKQVSGNTIYF	TGTGCCAGCACCAAACAGGTCTCTGGAAACACCATATATTTT
.	TRBJ2-1	TRBV23-1	once	CASSQGVWRGGPPYNEQFF	TGCGCCAGCAGTCAAGGTGTATGGAGGGGGGGCCCGCCTTACAATGAGCAGTTCTTC
.	TRBJ2-7	TRBV6-6	.	CASSQMGTVSSYEQYF	TGTGCCAGCAGCCAAATGGGGACTGTCAGCTCCTACGAGCAGTACTTC
.	TRBJ2-5	TRBV4-3	few	CASSQVGRGQETQYF	TGCGCCAGCAGCCAAGTGGGCAGGGGCCAAGAGACCCAGTACTTC
TRBD2	TRBJ2-5	TRBV5-1	.	CASSLGSSGVETQYF	TGCGCCAGCAGCTTGGGGTCTAGCGGGGTCGAGACCCAGTACTTC
.	TRBJ1-4	TRBV29-1	.	CSVLFIATNEKLFF	TGCAGCGTCCTTTTTATAGCAACTAATGAAAAACTGTTTTTT
.	TRBJ1-5	TRBV6-5	.	CASSFERTNQPQHF	TGTGCCAGCAGTTTCGAGAGAACTAATCAGCCCCAGCATTTT
.	TRBJ1-2	TRBV7-9	.	CASSLQGGNYGYTF	TGTGCCAGCAGCTTACAGGGAGGTAACTATGGCTACACCTTC
.	TRBJ1-2	TRBV28	.	CVTRGGLNYGYTF	TGTGTCACGCGAGGGGGTTTGAACTATGGCTACACCTTC
.	TRBJ2-7	TRBV11-2	.	CASSLGQGVPYEQYF	TGTGCCAGCAGCTTAGGGCAGGGCGTTCCCTACGAGCAGTACTTC
TRBD2	TRBJ2-7	TRBV4-2	.	CASSQDASGPEQYF	TGTGCCAGCAGCCAAGATGCTAGCGGGCCGGAGCAGTACTTC
TRBD1	TRBJ1-2	TRBV25-1	.	CASRDRAGYGYTF	TGTGCCAGCAGGGACAGGGCCGGCTATGGCTACACCTTC
TRBD1	TRBJ2-7	TRBV11-2	.	CASSLDGTGVGEQYF	TGTGCCAGCAGCTTAGACGGGACAGGGGTCGGGGAGCAGTACTTC
.	TRBJ2-5	TRBV30	.	CAWNYQRQETQYF	TGTGCCTGGAATTATCAGCGGCAAGAGACCCAGTACTTC
.	TRBJ1-1	TRBV6-6	.	CASSYRGMNTEAFF	TGTGCCAGCAGTTACCGGGGAATGAACACTGAAGCTTTCTTT
.	TRBJ2-3	TRBV4-3	.	CASSPGLPDTQYF	TGCGCCAGCAGCCCGGGACTGCCCGATACGCAGTATTTT
TRBD1	TRBJ2-5	TRBV25-1	.	CASSEDRAQETQYF	TGTGCCAGCAGTGAGGACAGGGCGCAAGAGACCCAGTACTTC
TRBD1	TRBJ1-3	TRBV30	.	CAWSQDRGSGNTIYF	TGTGCCTGGAGCCAGGACAGGGGGTCTGGAAACACCATATATTTT
.	TRBJ1-2	TRBV19	.	CASSITEYYGYTF	TGTGCCAGTAGTATAACAGAATACTATGGCTACACCTTC
.	TRBJ2-3	TRBV4-1	.	CASSQPGTDTQYF	TGCGCCAGCAGCCAACCCGGGACAGATACGCAGTATTTT
.	TRBJ2-5	TRBV5-5	.	CASSLWGGGPQETQYF	TGTGCCAGCAGCTTGTGGGGTGGGGGCCCCCAAGAGACCCAGTACTTC
.	TRBJ2-7	TRBV4-3	.	CASSQSIGVANEQYF	TGCGCCAGCAGCCAGAGCATAGGGGTCGCGAACGAGCAGTACTTC
TRBD2	TRBJ2-5	TRBV6-1	.	CAGSEIWRAGHQETQYF	TGTGCCGGCAGTGAAATTTGGCGAGCGGGGCACCAAGAGACCCAGTACTTC
TRBD1	TRBJ1-1	TRBV5-4	few	CASSWDRHTEAFF	TGTGCCAGCAGCTGGGACAGACACACTGAAGCTTTCTTT
TRBD1	TRBJ1-1	TRBV6-5	.	CASTSRTGKDTEAFF	TGTGCCAGCACCTCGAGGACAGGGAAAGACACTGAAGCTTTCTTT
TRBD2	TRBJ2-3	TRBV5-1	.	CASSLAGGSTDTQYF	TGCGCCAGCAGCTTGGCGGGGGGGAGCACAGATACGCAGTATTTT
.	TRBJ1-2	TRBV1	.	CTSSLRGYGYTF	TGCACCAGCAGCCTCCGGGGATATGGCTACACCTTC
.	TRBJ1-1	TRBV11-1	few	CASSFGQLNTEAFF	TGTGCCAGCAGCTTCGGACAGCTGAACACTGAAGCTTTCTTT
.	TRBJ1-1	TRBV4-3	.	CASSQDRNENTEAFF	TGCGCCAGCAGCCAAGACAGGAATGAGAACACTGAAGCTTTCTTT
TRBD1	TRBJ1-2	TRBV6-5	once	CASSRRQGSYGYTF	TGTGCCAGCAGCCGACGACAGGGAAGCTATGGCTACACCTTC
TRBD1	TRBJ2-7	TRBV15	.	CATSLGQLITYEQYF	TGTGCCACCAGTCTGGGACAGCTAATCACCTACGAGCAGTACTTC
.	TRBJ1-6	TRBV18	.	CASSPNSNRRNSPLHF	TGTGCCAGCTCACCAAACTCAAACAGACGGAATTCACCCCTCCACTTT
TRBD1	TRBJ1-2	TRBV30	.	CAWSEGRGPLDGYTF	TGTGCCTGGAGTGAAGGCAGGGGGCCACTTGATGGCTACACCTTC
.	TRBJ1-2	TRBV9	.	CASGAGPHYGYTF	TGTGCCAGCGGAGCGGGGCCCCACTATGGCTACACCTTC
.	TRBJ2-3	TRBV27	.	CASSLTGGTDTQYF	TGTGCCAGCAGTTTAACCGGGGGCACAGATACGCAGTATTTT
TRBD1	TRBJ1-1	TRBV7-9	.	CASSSRRDRADTEAFF	TGTGCCAGCAGCTCCCGCCGGGACAGGGCTGACACTGAAGCTTTCTTT
.	TRBJ2-5	TRBV30	.	CAWSDGVQVGGISETQYF	TGTGCCTGGAGTGACGGTGTTCAAGTGGGGGGTATTTCGGAGACCCAGTACTTC
.	TRBJ1-2	TRBV14	.	CASSPGVSYGYTF	TGTGCCAGCAGCCCGGGGGTTTCCTATGGCTACACCTTC
.	TRBJ1-1	TRBV19	.	CASSISGNTEAFF	TGTGCCAGTAGTATCTCAGGGAACACTGAAGCTTTCTTT
TRBD2	TRBJ2-3	TRBV6-5	.	CASRYGGITDTQYF	TGTGCCAGCAGGTACGGGGGGATCACAGATACGCAGTATTTT
TRBD1	TRBJ1-6	TRBV30	.	CAWSLFDRGTLHF	TGTGCCTGGAGCTTATTTGACAGGGGCACCCTCCACTTT
TRBD1	TRBJ1-4	TRBV6-5	.	CASSPGGAGKEKLFF	TGTGCCAGCAGCCCAGGGGGCGCCGGGAAGGAAAAACTGTTTTTT
.	TRBJ2-1	TRBV30	few	CAWGRGNEQFF	TGTGCCTGGGGTAGGGGGAATGAGCAGTTCTTC
.	TRBJ1-6	TRBV7-6	.	CASSLVRGAGSNSPLHF	TGTGCCAGCAGCTTAGTTCGGGGGGCGGGAAGTAATTCACCCCTCCACTTT
.	TRBJ1-4	TRBV5-4	.	CASSLDEGGKLFF	TGTGCCAGCAGCTTGGACGAGGGAGGAAAACTGTTTTTT
.	TRBJ2-1	TRBV7-2	.	CASTDPTSNEQFF	TGTGCCAGCACCGATCCGACTTCGAATGAGCAGTTCTTC
TRBD1	TRBJ2-7	TRBV7-9	medium-sized	CASSPDRGQPYEQYF	TGTGCCAGCAGCCCGGACAGGGGGCAGCCCTACGAGCAGTACTTC
TRBD1	TRBJ2-2	TRBV6-5	.	CASSYFTGETGELFF	TGTGCCAGCAGTTATTTTACAGGGGAGACCGGGGAGCTGTTTTTT
TRBD2	TRBJ2-4	TRBV5-4	.	CASSMLGLANIQYF	TGTGCCAGCAGCATGCTAGGACTAGCTAACATTCAGTACTTC
.	TRBJ2-3	TRBV6-5	.	CASRPVALSTDTQYF	TGTGCCAGCAGGCCAGTCGCTTTGAGCACAGATACGCAGTATTTT